What follows are 8 T cell receptor beta chains derived from one specimen sequenced in a study of T-cell reconstitution after alpha-beta-depleted transplantation in children. Unique molecular identifiers tagged the TCRbeta library. One entry per CDR3 protein results from TCRdb running MiXCR on the PCR reads. Here the sample spans hundreds of thousands of distinct CDR3 sequences, more than 10% being singletons. The source material was PBMCs, sampled from the stem cell graft. Receptors originate from a human donor who donated a stem cell graft to a child with Fanconi anemia.

Comment on this clonotype: A read error may explain this, as a much larger clone is one base away. The rearrangement links TRBV7-2 to TRBJ2-5; D gene ambiguous. Trimming pared 4 bases from V and 2 bases from J, leaving 14 bases between. CDR3 length: 15 residues. CDR1 is SGHTA, CDR2 FQGNSA, per germline. Here the CDR3 reads CASSYSFWLQETQYF. The CDR3 region has the DNA TGTGCCAGCAGCTATTCTTTTTGGCTGCAAGAGACCCAGTACTTC.

The gene calls are TRBV4-2 and TRBJ2-7; tentatively, D is TRBD2 (6 bases). The ends were cut back, 0 bases at V and 4 bases at J, with 13 bases in the middle. Germline V gene lookup returns CDR1 LGHNA and CDR2 YNFKEQ. The CDR3 is made up of 15 amino acids. The CDR3 sequence is CASSQEQLALYEQYF. The DNA of the CDR3 is TGTGCCAGCAGCCAAGAGCAACTAGCCCTGTACGAGCAGTACTTC.

This clonotype was counted at least ten times. The chain is built from TRBV20-1 and TRBJ1-6; tentatively, D is TRBD1 (5 bases). Trimming stripped 2 bases from V and 10 bases from J, with 12 bases between. Looked up from germline, CDR1 is DFQATT and CDR2 is SNEGSKA (reference sequence). This CDR3 is 13 amino acids long. The CDR3 is CSARQGSRSPLHF. CDR3 sequence (DNA): TGCAGTGCTAGACAGGGAAGTAGATCACCCCTCCACTTT.

The rearrangement joins TRBV5-4 to TRBJ2-1; D not certain. In germline, CDR1 is SGHNT, CDR2 YYREEE (reference sequence). V lost 3 bases, J lost 7 bases, and 17 bases lay in between. The CDR3 has 15 amino acids. The CDR3 DNA reads TGTGCCAGCAGCTCTAAGGGCGTTTTGGTGAATGAGCAGTTCTTC. Translated, it gives CASSSKGVLVNEQFF. The entire variable domain, with the rest obtained from reference TRBV5-4 and TRBJ2-1, is as follows: ETGVTQSPTHLIKTRGQQVTLRCSSQSGHNTVSWYQQALGQGPQFIFQYYREEENGRGNFPPRFSGLQFPNYSSELNVNALELDDSALYLCASSSKGVLVNEQFFGPGTRLTVL.

About this clonotype itself: A much larger clonotype is one base distant, so this may be a read error. The conserved final phenylalanine or tryptophan is absent from the CDR3, which likely points to a read error. The chain recombines TRBV28 with TRBJ2-1; 9 nucleotides align to TRBD2. The CDR3 loop spans 15 amino acids. V was clipped by 5 bases and J by 6 bases; unmatched bases: 8. The germline gives CDR1 MDHEN, CDR2 SYDVKM. This CDR3 is CASSRGGGGSNEQFS. CDR3 in DNA: TGTGCCAGCAGTAGGGGCGGGGGGGGAAGCAATGAGCAGTTCTCC.

This sequence joins TRBV15 and TRBJ1-4, with a possible D match to TRBD1 (5 bases). This CDR3 has 12 amino acids. Between the trimmed V and J ends, which lost 9 bases and 8 bases, there was a span of 13 bases. Per germline, CDR1 LNHNV and CDR2 YYDKDF (reference sequence). The CDR3 loop reads CATSGPQEKLFF. Written as DNA, the CDR3 is TGTGCCACGTCAGGGCCGCAGGAAAAACTGTTTTTT.

The genes are TRBV3-1 and TRBJ2-1; D is possibly TRBD2 (6 bases). V was trimmed by 1 base and J by 4 bases, leaving 14 bases between them. The CDR3 is 16 amino acids. Germline V gene sequence: CDR1 LGHDT, CDR2 YNNKEL (reference sequence). CDR3 sequence (DNA): TGTGCCAGCAGCCAAGTTCAGGTAGGGAGGTACAATGAGCAGTTCTTC. Protein product: CASSQVQVGRYNEQFF.

This clonotype was recorded many times. V is TRBV21-1 and J is TRBJ1-1; TRBD1, the table's D call, lacks a check against the DNA. TRBV21-1 counts as a pseudogene. The length of the CDR3 is 16 residues. CDR3 protein: CASSKALVGQKEGAFF. The CDR3 DNA sequence: TGTGCCAGCAGCAAAGCGCTAGTCGGACAGAAGGAGGGGGCTTTCTTT.